This entry concerns a single TCR beta chain. The entry originates in a study of blood T cell repertoires in COVID-19. This table comes from immunoSEQ multiplex PCR, and its TCRdb copy is limited to in-frame clones, with some not included. Seen here are 400,000 to 500,000 clones, approximately 90% observed once, and the top ten hold about 1.4%. The clonotype comes from a woman younger than 30 who had been exposed to COVID-19. Sequenced material: PBMCs or T cells enriched from blood (not recorded which).

CDR3 sequence: CASHLSGQRSEAFF. The DNA of the CDR3 is TGTGCCAGTCACCTCTCGGGACAGCGCTCCGAAGCTTTCTTT. The chain joins TRBV28 to TRBJ1-1; 7 nucleotides match TRBD1. The V gene's germline CDR1 is MDHEN and CDR2 SYDVKM. V was pared by 9 bases and J by 8 bases, with 15 bases of the junction left unmatched. The CDR3 length is 14 residues.